These 9 T cell receptor beta chains originate from one sample sequenced in a study of T cells in women clearing cervical HPV infection. Using immunoSEQ multiplex PCR, the repertoire was profiled, and TCRdb retains in-frame clones only, with some absent. This sample's table has fewer than 30,000 clones. Input material: blood buffy coat. These receptors were obtained from a woman aged 18 to 75 with a cervical HPV16 infection that either progressed to CIN3+ or cleared (not recorded which).

A note on this clone: The read terminates 3 residues ahead of where the CDR3 ends, so the germline J gene completes it. V and J are TRBV2 and TRBJ2-5, with TRBD1 matching 8 bases. The V and J ends lost 7 bases and 1 base, in that order; junction bases with no gene match: 2. The germline CDR1 and CDR2 sequences are SNHLY and FYNNEI. This CDR3 has 13 residues. The CDR3 loop is CASIGQGQETQYF. The CDR3 DNA, read in part, is TGTGCCAGCATCGGACAGGGCCAAGAGACC.

On this clone itself: The sequence runs out 3 residues before the end of the CDR3; the remainder is reconstructed from the germline J gene. The V call is TRBV5-1, the J call TRBJ1-2; no clear D. Germline lookup yields CDR1 SGHRS and CDR2 YFSETQ. The CDR3 spans 14 residues. CDR3 DNA (partial): TGCGCCAGCAGCTTGGCCGAAGGGTCTAGCGGC. It is translated as CASSLAEGSSG. The whole CDR3 region reads CASSLAEGSSGYTF.

As to this clone: The CDR3 extends 3 residues past the end of the read, so its final part is completed from the germline J gene. The chain carries TRBV5-1 and TRBJ2-3, with TRBD2 matching 12 bases. Trimming removed 0 bases from V and 5 bases from J; junction bases left unmatched: 4. Germline-derived CDR1 and CDR2 are SGHRS and YFSETQ. The CDR3 has 16 amino acids. The CDR3 loop is CASSLGASGRVDTQYF. The sequenced part of the CDR3 DNA is TGCGCCAGCAGCTTGGGTGCTAGCGGGAGGGTAGATACG.

As regards this clone: The read falls 3 residues short of the CDR3 end, and the missing part is taken from the germline J gene. In the same sample, other DNA sequences code for this CDR3. The J gene is TRBJ1-1, the V gene TRBV30, with a weak D call TRBD1 (5 bases). The CDR3 sequence is 12 residues long. The germline CDR1 and CDR2 sequences are GTSNPN and SVGIG (reference sequence). Trimming took 3 bases from V and 1 from J, leaving 6 bases between them. Here the CDR3 reads CAWRTGNTEAFF. The DNA read from the CDR3 is TGTGCCTGGAGAACAGGGAACACTGAA.

CDR3 DNA (partial): TGCGCCAGCAGCCAGTTAGCGGGAGAAAGGAATGAG. Translating it yields CASSQLAGERNE. The full CDR3 reads CASSQLAGERNEQFF. The chain recombines TRBV4-1 with TRBJ2-1; 9 bases are shared with TRBD2. The CDR3 is cut off 3 residues early in the read; its end comes from the germline J gene. The V segment lost 3 bases and the J segment 7 bases; nucleotides outside the gene matches: 7. CDR1 and CDR2 from the germline V gene are MGHRA and YSYEKL. CDR3 length: 15 residues.

A word on this clone: The CDR3 end falls 3 residues outside the read, so it is completed with the germline J gene. The V gene is TRBV6-1, the J gene TRBJ1-2; D call uncertain. V was clipped by 3 bases and J by 1 base, with 12 bases between them. This CDR3 is built from 15 residues. Germline CDR1 and CDR2: MNHNS and SASEGT. The sequenced part of the CDR3 DNA is TGTGCCAGCAGTGACGGGTTGGGTATTAACTATGGC. Translation: CASSDGLGINYG. Given in full, the CDR3 is CASSDGLGINYGYTF.

CDR3 sequence reads: CASSDVVGQGVGEQYF. Partial CDR3 DNA: TGTGCCAGCAGTGATGTTGTGGGACAGGGGGTCGGCGAG. This chain links TRBV6-1 with TRBJ2-7; TRBD1 matches at 11 bases. Read data end 3 residues before the CDR3 end; the end is taken from the germline J gene. This CDR3 is built from 16 residues. The germline gives CDR1 MNHNS, CDR2 SASEGT. Trimming removed 3 bases from V and 6 bases from J; junction bases left unmatched: 10.

About this clone: The read ends 3 residues early relative to the CDR3; the germline J gene fills the gap. The rearrangement joins TRBV20-1 to TRBJ2-7; tentatively, D is TRBD1 (6 bases). Germline CDR1 reads DFQATT; CDR2 reads SNEGSKA (reference sequence). Trimming shortened V by 0 bases and J by 3 bases, and 21 bases separated the two germline ends. The length of the CDR3 is 17 residues. The CDR3 sequence: CSARDSGQGPSLYEQYF. The CDR3 bases that were read are TGCAGTGCTAGAGATTCGGGGCAGGGGCCAAGTCTCTACGAG.

On this clone: Read sequence stops 3 residues before the CDR3 end, and the germline J gene provides the missing end. This chain connects TRBV12-3 or TRBV12-4 to TRBJ2-7; D is perhaps TRBD1 (5 bases). The CDR3 is 16 amino acids. V was clipped by 5 bases and J by 0 bases, with 17 bases between them. The CDR3: CASSLQVPSLSYEQYF. The CDR3 bases that were read are TGTGCCAGCAGTCTACAGGTCCCTTCACTCTCCTACGAG.